This T cell receptor beta chain was sequenced during a study of control samples from healthy donors and cancer patients. Produced via immunoSEQ multiplex PCR; TCRdb's table is partial and in-frame only. The sample consists of approximately 97,000 clones, roughly 90% of them appearing once. Trimming took off 6 bases at V and 4 bases at J, with 24 bases between the two ends. This CDR3 contains 18 residues. Germline assignment: CDR1 WSHSY and CDR2 SAAADI. Specimen: blood. The sequence was obtained from a human donor in good health. The donor label of this sample is uncertain. V and J are TRBV10-2 and TRBJ1-4; possibly TRBD1 for D (5 bases). CDR3 nucleotides: TGCGCCAGCAGCCGCGGGATTGGAGGTCGGGGGTATAATGAAAAACTGTTTTTT. This encodes CASSRGIGGRGYNEKLFF.